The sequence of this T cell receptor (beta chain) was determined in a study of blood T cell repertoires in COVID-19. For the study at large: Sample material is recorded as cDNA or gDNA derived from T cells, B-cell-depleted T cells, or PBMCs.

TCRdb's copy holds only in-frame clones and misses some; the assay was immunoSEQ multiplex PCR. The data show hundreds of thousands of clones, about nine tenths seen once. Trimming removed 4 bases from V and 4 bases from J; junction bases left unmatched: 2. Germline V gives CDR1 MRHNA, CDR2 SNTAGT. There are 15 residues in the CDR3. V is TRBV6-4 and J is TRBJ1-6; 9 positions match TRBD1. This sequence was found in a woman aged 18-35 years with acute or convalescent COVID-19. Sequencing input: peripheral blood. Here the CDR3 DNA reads TGTGCCAGCAGTGGGACAGGGGAGTATAATTCACCCCTCCACTTT. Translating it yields CASSGTGEYNSPLHF.